These 25 T cell receptor beta chains were sequenced from one sample in a study of control samples from healthy donors and cancer patients. Method: immunoSEQ multiplex PCR; TCRdb's copy keeps in-frame clones and lacks some. The top ten hold less than 0.75% of the sample, which has about 150,000 clones, around nine tenths seen once. Sequenced material: blood. The receptor source for this set is a woman in her twenties or thirties in good health.

V and J are TRBV18 and TRBJ2-3, with TRBD2 matching over 10 bases. The V gene's germline CDR1 is KGHSH and CDR2 LQKENI. Unmatched junction bases numbered 7, after V lost 3 bases and J lost 4 bases. The CDR3 consists of 16 residues. Here the CDR3 DNA reads TGTGCCAGCTCACCTTCCTTAGCGGGAGGACCAGATACGCAGTATTTT. Its protein product is CASSPSLAGGPDTQYF.

As DNA, the CDR3 is TGTGCCAGCCTCAGGGCAGGGGGCAGATCTGGAAACACCATATATTTT. It translates to CASLRAGGRSGNTIYF. The J gene is TRBJ1-3, the V gene TRBV27; 8 bases match TRBD1. Germline V gene sequence: CDR1 MNHEY, CDR2 SMNVEV (reference sequence). The CDR3 loop spans 16 amino acids. J gave up 1 base and V 8 bases, and 10 bases lay outside the gene matches.

This clone was seen just once. The genes are TRBV12-3 or TRBV12-4 and TRBJ2-3; no reliable D call. This CDR3 is built from 13 residues. V lost 6 bases to trimming and J lost 5 bases, with 12 bases between them. The CDR3 loop reads CASSSGQQDTQYF. As DNA, the CDR3 is TGTGCCAGCAGCTCTGGCCAGCAAGATACGCAGTATTTT.

CDR3 coding DNA: TGTGCCAGTAGTATAGGCGGCAGACTAATTACAGATACGCAGTATTTT. Protein: CASSIGGRLITDTQYF. The chain combines TRBV19 with TRBJ2-3, with TRBD2 as a possible D gene (5 bases). Per germline, CDR1 LNHDA and CDR2 SQIVND (reference sequence). V was shortened by 1 base and J by 3 bases, with 14 bases between the two germline ends. The CDR3 sequence is 16 residues long.

Notes on this clone: Other DNA sequences in this specimen translate into the identical CDR3. The rearrangement links TRBV20-1 to TRBJ1-1; D may be TRBD1 (5 bases). The CDR3 sequence is 11 residues long. Trimming removed 5 bases from V and 5 bases from J, with 9 bases in between. Looked up from germline, CDR1 is DFQATT and CDR2 is SNEGSKA (reference sequence). The CDR3 sequence is CSALRGTEAFF. The CDR3 region has the DNA TGCAGTGCTCTGCGGGGGACTGAAGCTTTCTTT.

CDR3 DNA: TGTGCCAGCAGTCCCGGGGCAAACTATGGCTACACCTTC. Translated: CASSPGANYGYTF. The chain links TRBV11-1 to TRBJ1-2; maybe TRBD1 (5 bases). Germline CDR1 and CDR2: SGHAT and FQDESV (reference sequence). V was cut by 6 bases and J by 2 bases, with 10 bases left in between. The length of the CDR3 is 13 residues. Variable domain in full (rest from reference TRBV11-1 and TRBJ1-2): EAEVAQSPRYKITEKSQAVAFWCDPISGHATLYWYRQILGQGPELLVQFQDESVVDDSQLPKDRFSAERLKGVDSTLKIQPAELGDSAMYLCASSPGANYGYTFGSGTRLTVV.

The chain employs TRBV28 and TRBJ2-5; D is unresolved. Per germline, CDR1 MDHEN and CDR2 SYDVKM. CDR3 length: 16 residues. V lost 3 bases and J 2 bases, leaving 16 bases between the germline ends. CDR3 in DNA: TGTGCCAGCAGTTTTCGAGACACCCCTATTCAAGAGACCCAGTACTTC. Protein product: CASSFRDTPIQETQYF.

This chain joins TRBV28 and TRBJ1-2, with 10 bases lining up with TRBD1. Trimming removed 2 bases from V and 0 bases from J; junction bases left unmatched: 3. The CDR3 is made up of 16 amino acids. Per germline, CDR1 MDHEN and CDR2 SYDVKM. CDR3 region: CASSLGGTGANYGYTF. DNA for the CDR3: TGTGCCAGCAGTTTAGGTGGGACAGGGGCTAACTATGGCTACACCTTC.

The chain has TRBV7-6 and TRBJ2-1; TRBD2 is a possible D gene (6 bases). The CDR3 has 15 amino acids. V gave up 3 bases and J gave up 0 bases, with 9 bases separating them. From germline, CDR1 is SGHVS and CDR2 FNYEAQ. The CDR3 bases are TGTGCCAGCAGCTTCATCGGGAGCTCCTACAATGAGCAGTTCTTC. Its translation is CASSFIGSSYNEQFF.

The V call is TRBV19, the J call TRBJ1-2; TRBD1 agrees at 10 bases. J gave up 8 bases and V 5 bases, and 11 bases lay outside the gene matches. CDR1 LNHDA and CDR2 SQIVND come from the germline V gene (reference sequence). This CDR3 is 15 amino acids long. The CDR3 sequence is CASSAQTGGRGGYTF. DNA of the CDR3: TGTGCCAGTAGTGCTCAGACAGGGGGCAGAGGCGGCTACACCTTC.

The chain is built from TRBV28 and TRBJ1-6; tentative D call: TRBD1 (6 bases). V lost 6 bases and J 11 bases, leaving 14 bases between the germline ends. This CDR3 contains 13 residues. Germline V CDR1 and CDR2: MDHEN, SYDVKM. The CDR3 nucleotides read TGTGCCAGCAGGCGGACAGCTTCTCCACCCCTCCACTTT. This gives the protein CASRRTASPPLHF.

V and J are TRBV11-2 and TRBJ2-7; the D gene could be TRBD1 or TRBD2 (5 bases each). Trimming removed 6 bases from V and 5 bases from J, with 14 bases in between. CDR1 and CDR2 from the germline V gene are SGHAT and FQNNGV. The CDR3 runs 13 residues. The CDR3 protein is CASRKGTTHEQYF. CDR3 DNA sequence: TGTGCCAGCAGAAAAGGGACCACACACGAGCAGTACTTC.

The rearrangement links TRBV18 to TRBJ2-5; 8 bases line up with TRBD1. The V segment lost 4 bases and the J segment 5 bases; nucleotides outside the gene matches: 9. Germline loops: CDR1 KGHSH, CDR2 LQKENI. This CDR3 contains 15 residues. CDR3 sequence: CASSLTQGGEETQYF. The CDR3 DNA reads TGTGCCAGCTCACTTACACAGGGGGGAGAGGAGACCCAGTACTTC. The full variable domain, completed using reference TRBV18 and TRBJ2-5, is NAGVMQNPRHLVRRRGQEARLRCSPMKGHSHVYWYRQLPEEGLKFMVYLQKENIIDESGMPKERFSAEFPKEGPSILRIQQVVRGDSAAYFCASSLTQGGEETQYFGPGTRLLVL.

The chain couples TRBV15 to TRBJ2-4, with D perhaps TRBD2 (5 bases). The germline V gene has CDR1 LNHNV and CDR2 YYDKDF (reference sequence). V was trimmed by 1 base and J by 3 bases, leaving 16 bases between them. This CDR3 is built from 17 residues. The CDR3 DNA follows: TGTGCCACCAGCAGAGCGGTCGGAGGTAAAGGCAAAAACATTCAGTACTTC. Encoded protein: CATSRAVGGKGKNIQYF.

This clone was found once. The rearrangement links TRBV27 to TRBJ1-6; D gene unclear. CDR3 size: 14 residues. Germline V gives CDR1 MNHEY, CDR2 SMNVEV (reference sequence). With 3 bases removed from V and 7 bases from J, the gap between germline ends came to 10 bases. Here the CDR3 reads CASSFVKPNSPLHF. CDR3 in DNA: TGTGCCAGCAGTTTTGTTAAGCCGAATTCACCCCTCCACTTT.

The rearrangement joins TRBV4-3 to TRBJ2-1; the match to TRBD2 covers 15 bases. Germline V CDR1 and CDR2: LGHNA, YSLEER. V shed 1 base, J shed 4 bases, and the junction held 8 bases outside the gene matches. The length of the CDR3 is 19 residues. The chain's CDR3 is CASSQGGPGLAGGYNEQFF. The CDR3 nucleotides read TGCGCCAGCAGCCAAGGGGGACCGGGACTAGCGGGAGGTTACAATGAGCAGTTCTTC.

This clone has only a few counts. This chain connects TRBV30 to TRBJ1-5, with no clear D. This CDR3 is 16 amino acids long. Trimming took 0 bases from V and 3 from J, leaving 15 bases between them. Germline assignment: CDR1 GTSNPN and CDR2 SVGIG (reference sequence). DNA for the CDR3: TGTGCCTGGAGTGTACTAGGGTACGGGAACAATCAGCCCCAGCATTTT. Protein sequence: CAWSVLGYGNNQPQHF.

The rearrangement joins TRBV6-4 to TRBJ1-6, with 7 bases matching TRBD1. Germline CDR1 and CDR2: MRHNA and SNTAGT. V was pared by 0 bases and J by 5 bases, with 1 base of the junction left unmatched. This CDR3 has 15 amino acids. CDR3 residues: CASSDSGTDNSPLHF. CDR3 nucleotide sequence: TGTGCCAGCAGTGACTCCGGGACAGATAATTCACCCCTCCACTTT.

Concerning this clone itself: The same CDR3 is also encoded by other DNA sequences in this sample. The chain recombines TRBV2 with TRBJ1-1; no definite D call. Trimming removed 5 bases at V and 1 base at J, with 5 bases between. Germline CDR1 SNHLY, CDR2 FYNNEI. This CDR3 has 12 residues. CDR3 nucleotides: TGTGCCAGCAGTCAACAGAACACTGAAGCTTTCTTT. Amino acids: CASSQQNTEAFF.

The CDR3, as DNA: TGTGCCACCGACGAAGGACTAGCGGGAGCCTACGAGCAGTACTTC. Translation gives CATDEGLAGAYEQYF. The genes are TRBV10-3 and TRBJ2-7, with 13 bases fitting TRBD2. V trimming: 10 bases; J trimming: 2 bases; junction bases outside the gene matches: 8. The germline CDR1 and CDR2 sequences are ENHRY and SYGVKD. The CDR3 loop spans 15 amino acids.

There are a few counts of this clone. The rearrangement links TRBV10-3 to TRBJ1-6; D call uncertain. CDR3 length: 14 amino acids. The germline V gene has CDR1 ENHRY and CDR2 SYGVKD. The V end was cut by 2 bases, the J end by 10 bases, with 12 bases between. The DNA of the CDR3 is TGTGCCATCAGTGAGCGGGGTGGTGAATCACCCCTCCACTTT. Its translation is CAISERGGESPLHF.

CDR3 region: CATSATGTGHEQYF. The CDR3 DNA sequence: TGTGCCACCAGTGCTACCGGGACAGGGCACGAGCAGTACTTC. The chain recombines TRBV24-1 with TRBJ2-7; 9 nucleotides line up with TRBD1. V shed 5 bases and J 5 bases; nucleotides not matched to a gene: 6. CDR3 length equals 14 residues. CDR1 and CDR2 (germline): KGHDR, SFDVKD.

Regarding this clone: One junction end does not reproduce the germline sequence, and a read error may be involved. V and J are TRBV24-1 and TRBJ2-2; 7 bases agree with TRBD1. This CDR3 contains 14 residues. The germline gives CDR1 KGHDR, CDR2 SFDVKD. CDR3 in DNA: TGTGCCACCAGTGATTGGGACAGCACCGGCGAGCTGTTTTTT. It translates to CATSDWDSTGELFF.

This clone has a handful of counts. The CDR3 here is CASSPSPGANVLTF. The CDR3 bases are TGTGCCAGCTCACCATCCCCTGGGGCCAACGTCCTGACTTTC. V is TRBV18 and J is TRBJ2-6; no firm D call. CDR3 length: 14 amino acids. Trimming shortened V by 2 bases and J by 2 bases, and 4 bases separated the two germline ends. CDR1 is KGHSH and CDR2 is LQKENI in the germline V gene.

This sequence joins TRBV24-1 and TRBJ2-5; D could derive from TRBD1 or TRBD2 (5 bases each). This CDR3 spans 14 amino acids. Per the germline V gene, CDR1 is KGHDR and CDR2 is SFDVKD. Trimming cost V 0 bases and J 5 bases, with 9 bases left between them. The CDR3 here is CATSDLGTGETQYF. The DNA of the CDR3 is TGTGCCACCAGTGATTTGGGGACGGGCGAGACCCAGTACTTC.